This TCR beta chain was documented in a study of technical replicates of blood from several donors. CDR3 length: 15 amino acids. CDR1 and CDR2 (germline): SNHLY, FYNNEI. Trimming cost V 3 bases and J 2 bases; bases outside gene matches: 4. The protocol was immunoSEQ multiplex PCR, while the TCRdb copy is restricted to in-frame clones and leaves out a portion. Of about 83,000 clones in the sample, 90% to 95% were seen once. This clone has only one observation. Sequencing used T cells isolated from PBMCs. The chain joins TRBV2 to TRBJ2-5; 9 nucleotides align to TRBD2. This clonotype originated in a human donor in good health. The CDR3 DNA is TGTGCCAGCAGTGATGGACTAGCGTTTCAAGAGACCCAGTACTTC. Translation: CASSDGLAFQETQYF.